The 21 T cell receptor beta chains reported below all come from one sample, sequenced in a study of shared clonotypes between healthy human individuals. Assay used: immunoSEQ multiplex PCR; TCRdb lists only in-frame clones, some missing. Of roughly 1,600,000 clones listed, just under 99% are singletons. Sequenced: naive CD4+ T cells sorted from blood. Stated subset: CD45RA+ positively selected. These receptors were taken from a man aged 30 to 39 in good health.

This clone is a singleton in its sample. The rearrangement joins TRBV7-3 to TRBJ2-1; D not certain. The CDR3 has 17 amino acids. V was trimmed by 1 base and J by 0 bases, leaving 13 bases between them. The germline CDR1 and CDR2 sequences are SGHTA and FQGTGA. The CDR3 region is CASSLIGEAFSYNEQFF. CDR3 in DNA: TGTGCCAGCAGCTTAATTGGGGAAGCCTTCTCCTACAATGAGCAGTTCTTC.

V usage is TRBV4-1 and J usage is TRBJ2-1, with 8 bases lining up with TRBD2. This CDR3 is built from 15 residues. With V trimmed by 4 bases and J by 6 bases, 8 bases remained unmatched. Per the germline V gene, CDR1 is MGHRA and CDR2 is YSYEKL. The CDR3 sequence is CASSPLAGLANEQFF. Here the CDR3 DNA reads TGCGCCAGCAGCCCATTAGCGGGATTAGCCAATGAGCAGTTCTTC.

This chain joins TRBV19 and TRBJ2-7; 7 bases fit TRBD2. The CDR3 contains 17 residues. With V trimmed by 1 base and J by 5 bases, 14 bases remained unmatched. Germline CDR1 reads LNHDA; CDR2 reads SQIVND (reference sequence). CDR3 in amino acids: CASSIASSWREPHEQYF. CDR3 DNA sequence: TGTGCCAGTAGTATAGCGTCCAGCTGGCGGGAGCCTCACGAGCAGTACTTC.

The chain couples TRBV7-9 to TRBJ1-1, with no clear D. There are 12 residues in the CDR3. Between the trimmed V and J ends, which lost 5 bases and 12 bases, there was a span of 16 bases. The V gene's germline CDR1 is SEHNR and CDR2 FQNEAQ (reference sequence). The CDR3: CASSQDSLETFF. CDR3 DNA: TGTGCCAGCAGCCAGGACTCCCTGGAAACTTTCTTT.

V gene TRBV19 combines with J gene TRBJ2-1, with 16 bases matching TRBD2. Trimming removed 3 bases from V and 1 base from J; junction bases left unmatched: 12. The V gene's germline CDR1 is LNHDA and CDR2 SQIVND (reference sequence). This CDR3 region has 21 residues. The CDR3 DNA reads as TGTGCCAGTAGTATTTGGGGGCCGGGACTAGCGGGAGGGCGGTCCTACAATGAGCAGTTCTTC. Amino acid sequence: CASSIWGPGLAGGRSYNEQFF.

J is TRBJ2-1 and V is TRBV5-4; D tentatively fits TRBD1 or TRBD2 (6 bases each). V was cut by 6 bases and J by 8 bases, with 24 bases left in between. Germline-derived CDR1 and CDR2 are SGHNT and YYREEE (reference sequence). The CDR3 length is 16 residues. CDR3: CASNPGWGAPLDEQFF. CDR3 in DNA: TGTGCCAGCAACCCCGGGTGGGGGGCGCCTTTGGATGAGCAGTTCTTC.

Comment on this clone: The same CDR3 arises from other DNA sequences in this sample as well. J is TRBJ2-7 and V is TRBV28; D gene unclear. This CDR3 comprises 12 residues. V lost 4 bases and J lost 4, with 8 bases in between. Germline V gene sequence: CDR1 MDHEN, CDR2 SYDVKM. CDR3 amino acids: CASSSGTYEQYF. The CDR3 coding sequence is TGTGCCAGCAGTTCAGGAACTTACGAGCAGTACTTC.

The rearrangement joins TRBV4-2 to TRBJ2-1, with 9 bases aligning to TRBD2. The CDR3 covers 20 residues. Germline V gene lookup returns CDR1 LGHNA and CDR2 YNFKEQ. Unmatched junction bases numbered 17, after V lost 2 bases and J lost 3 bases. The CDR3 is CASSQSGPITGTSSYNEQFF. The CDR3 bases are TGTGCCAGCAGCCAAAGTGGCCCCATTACCGGGACTAGCAGCTACAATGAGCAGTTCTTC.

J is TRBJ2-1 and V is TRBV27, with 7 positions matching TRBD1. The CDR3 is 15 amino acids. V gave up 6 bases and J gave up 4 bases; unmatched junction bases: 9. Germline lookup yields CDR1 MNHEY and CDR2 SMNVEV (reference sequence). The CDR3 nucleotides are TGTGCCAGCAGGAGACAGGGTGGGTTATACAATGAGCAGTTCTTC. This gives the protein CASRRQGGLYNEQFF.

The V and J genes are TRBV19 and TRBJ1-5; no firm D call. The germline V and J ends were trimmed by 3 bases and 1 base, with 10 bases remaining between them. This CDR3 spans 15 amino acids. Germline CDR1 LNHDA, CDR2 SQIVND (reference sequence). The CDR3 nucleotides are TGTGCCAGTAGTATTAGAGGAGGAAGCAATCAGCCCCAGCATTTT. Translation: CASSIRGGSNQPQHF.

V and J are TRBV18 and TRBJ2-7; possible D gene TRBD2, 6 bases. V gave up 3 bases and J gave up 3 bases, with 12 bases separating them. This CDR3 spans 14 amino acids. Germline V gene sequence: CDR1 KGHSH, CDR2 LQKENI. The CDR3 region is CASSPMGSGYEQYF. In DNA form, the CDR3 reads TGTGCCAGCTCACCGATGGGTAGCGGCTACGAGCAGTACTTC.

The rearrangement links TRBV27 to TRBJ1-1; 8 bases are shared with TRBD1. Germline lookup yields CDR1 MNHEY and CDR2 SMNVEV (reference sequence). V dropped 5 bases and J dropped 5; count of bases not matched to a gene: 7. The CDR3 covers 14 residues. The CDR3 reads CASSHQGARTEAFF. The CDR3 coding sequence is TGTGCCAGCAGTCATCAGGGGGCGAGGACTGAAGCTTTCTTT.

This chain connects TRBV2 to TRBJ2-5; D unclear. The CDR3 has 12 residues. Germline V CDR1 and CDR2: SNHLY, FYNNEI. Trimming shortened V by 5 bases and J by 4 bases, and 8 bases separated the two germline ends. The CDR3 DNA follows: TGTGCCAGCAGTAGGGCCGGAGAGACCCAGTACTTC. Its translation is CASSRAGETQYF. The variable domain in full, with the rest retrieved from reference TRBV2 and TRBJ2-5, is EPEVTQTPSHQVTQMGQEVILRCVPISNHLYFYWYRQILGQKVEFLVSFYNNEISEKSEIFDDQFSVERPDGSNFTLKIRSTKLEDSAMYFCASSRAGETQYFGPGTRLLVL.

Concerning this clone: The junction shows a germline mismatch at one end, possibly a read error. The chain links TRBV6-6 to TRBJ2-1; D gene uncertain. The CDR3 covers 12 residues. In germline, CDR1 is MNHNY, CDR2 SVGAGI (reference sequence). As DNA, the CDR3 is TGTGCTAGCACCCAATACTACAATGAGCAGTTCTTC. Amino acids: CASTQYYNEQFF.

This clone was observed a handful of times. Distinct nucleotide sequences in the sample also encode this CDR3. This rearrangement joins TRBV9 to TRBJ1-5; D gene ambiguous. CDR3 length: 15 amino acids. Trimming took off 2 bases at V and 1 base at J, with 10 bases between the two ends. Germline V gene data show CDR1 as SGDLS and CDR2 as YYNGEE. The CDR3 loop reads CASSVDGRSNQPQHF. The CDR3 DNA reads as TGTGCCAGCAGCGTTGATGGACGGAGCAATCAGCCCCAGCATTTT.

The chain combines TRBV9 with TRBJ1-4; D might be TRBD1 (6 bases). Germline CDR1 is SGDLS and CDR2 is YYNGEE. V was trimmed by 0 bases and J by 0 bases, leaving 9 bases between them. CDR3 length: 16 residues. CDR3 sequence: CASSVAGDSTNEKLFF. The CDR3 bases are TGTGCCAGCAGCGTAGCAGGGGACTCAACTAATGAAAAACTGTTTTTT.

The chain recombines TRBV10-3 with TRBJ2-6, with D perhaps matching TRBD2 (6 bases). V lost 4 bases to trimming and J lost 4 bases, with 14 bases between them. The CDR3 has 16 residues. Germline V gene data show CDR1 as ENHRY and CDR2 as SYGVKD. The chain's CDR3 is CAISGDRGTGANVLTF. The DNA of the CDR3 is TGTGCCATCAGTGGGGACCGGGGGACCGGGGCCAACGTCCTGACTTTC.

This clone came up once. An end of the junction does not agree with germline; a read error may underlie this. This rearrangement joins TRBV6-1 to TRBJ1-5; D is perhaps TRBD1 (6 bases). CDR3 length: 13 amino acids. CDR1 is MNHNS and CDR2 is SASEGT in the germline V gene. The CDR3 region has the DNA TGTGCCAGCAGGGAAGGGGGGAACCAGCCCCAGCATTTT. Translated: CASREGGNQPQHF.

V is TRBV9 and J is TRBJ2-1; D perhaps matches TRBD1 (5 bases). The germline V gene encodes CDR1 SGDLS and CDR2 YYNGEE. This CDR3 has 15 residues. V lost 0 bases, J lost 5 bases, and 12 bases lay in between. Here the CDR3 reads CASSVGQRAHNEQFF. CDR3 bases: TGTGCCAGCAGCGTAGGACAGAGAGCCCACAATGAGCAGTTCTTC.

The genes are TRBV7-8 and TRBJ1-1; D gene ambiguous. V was clipped by 3 bases and J by 1 base, with 9 bases between them. The CDR3 runs to 14 residues. Germline CDR1 reads SGHVS; CDR2 reads FQNEAQ. CDR3 sequence: CASSFSGSNTEAFF. The CDR3 coding sequence is TGTGCCAGCAGCTTTTCGGGGTCGAACACTGAAGCTTTCTTT.

In its sample, this clone was seen a few times. Other DNA sequences from this sample encode an identical CDR3 as well. The chain employs TRBV28 and TRBJ1-2, with unresolved D. Germline CDR1 MDHEN, CDR2 SYDVKM. CDR3 length: 11 amino acids. Trimming left V 3 bases short and J 4 bases short, with 3 bases between. The CDR3 here is CASSFLYGYTF. CDR3 DNA sequence: TGTGCCAGCAGTTTTCTCTATGGCTACACCTTC.